A single sample gave rise to the 12 T cell receptor beta chains below, sequenced in a study of blood T cell repertoires in COVID-19. Profiling relied on immunoSEQ multiplex PCR, and the TCRdb table lists in-frame clones only, not all of them. The sample consists of about 160,000 clones, roughly 84% of them appearing once. Sequencing used peripheral blood. These receptors originate from a woman aged 80 or over with active or convalescent COVID-19.

The chain links TRBV28 to TRBJ2-3; D remains unclear. Trimming cost V 2 bases and J 6 bases, with 6 bases left between them. Germline CDR1 MDHEN, CDR2 SYDVKM. This CDR3 region has 12 residues. CDR3 in amino acids: CASSLVMDTQYF. CDR3 DNA sequence: TGTGCCAGCAGTTTAGTAATGGATACGCAGTATTTT.

The chain recombines TRBV5-6 with TRBJ1-1, with TRBD1 as a possible D gene (5 bases). The CDR3 extends over 14 amino acids. Germline V gene lookup returns CDR1 SGHDT and CDR2 YYEEEE. V lost 4 bases and J 0 bases, leaving 10 bases between the germline ends. Here the CDR3 reads CASSPGQMNTEAFF. DNA of the CDR3: TGTGCCAGCAGCCCAGGGCAGATGAACACTGAAGCTTTCTTT.

This chain uses TRBV28 with TRBJ1-2; unclear D gene. Germline V gene lookup returns CDR1 MDHEN and CDR2 SYDVKM. V shed 5 bases and J shed 4 bases, with 8 bases lying between them. This CDR3 has 12 amino acids. CDR3 nucleotide sequence: TGTGCCAGCAGTCACGGTGTCTATGGCTACACCTTC. This codes for CASSHGVYGYTF.

The gene calls are TRBV19 and TRBJ1-1; the D gene is possibly TRBD1 (6 bases). The CDR3 consists of 15 residues. V shed 3 bases and J shed 0 bases, with 11 bases lying between them. The V gene's germline CDR1 is LNHDA and CDR2 SQIVND (reference sequence). Here the CDR3 reads CASSIPGTLNTEAFF. In DNA, the CDR3 is TGTGCCAGTAGTATCCCTGGGACATTGAACACTGAAGCTTTCTTT.

The rearrangement joins TRBV4-2 to TRBJ2-2; 8 nucleotides agree with TRBD2. CDR3 length: 16 residues. With V trimmed by 6 bases and J by 9 bases, 15 bases remained unmatched. The germline gives CDR1 LGHNA, CDR2 YNFKEQ. The CDR3: CASRLQRERGSRELFF. The CDR3 DNA reads TGTGCCAGCAGACTCCAGCGGGAGCGGGGATCGAGGGAGCTGTTTTTT.

About this clone: Other DNA sequences in this specimen translate into the identical CDR3. The genes are TRBV5-4 and TRBJ1-1, with D perhaps matching TRBD1 (5 bases). The CDR3 is made up of 14 amino acids. Trimming took 0 bases from V and 1 from J, leaving 7 bases between them. Germline V gene sequence: CDR1 SGHNT, CDR2 YYREEE (reference sequence). CDR3 nucleotides: TGTGCCAGCAGCTTGGGACAGCCGAACACTGAAGCTTTCTTT. Encoded protein: CASSLGQPNTEAFF.

The rearrangement uses TRBV11-2 and TRBJ1-3; TRBD1 is a possible D gene (5 bases). V lost 0 bases and J 0 bases, leaving 9 bases between the germline ends. Germline values: CDR1 SGHAT, CDR2 FQNNGV. There are 16 residues in the CDR3. The CDR3 loop is CASSLDPGHSGNTIYF. DNA for the CDR3: TGTGCCAGCAGCTTAGACCCAGGACACTCTGGAAACACCATATATTTT.

V gene TRBV7-9 combines with J gene TRBJ1-3; no definite D call. Germline CDR1 is SEHNR and CDR2 is FQNEAQ (reference sequence). Between the trimmed V and J ends, which lost 4 bases and 0 bases, there was a span of 16 bases. The CDR3 covers 17 residues. The CDR3 DNA reads as TGTGCCAGCAGCTCTTTTCAAGACTTCAGCTCTGGAAACACCATATATTTT. This sequence encodes CASSSFQDFSSGNTIYF.

The V call is TRBV7-3, the J call TRBJ2-1; 16 positions agree with TRBD2. The germline gives CDR1 SGHTA, CDR2 FQGTGA. The CDR3 has 19 amino acids. With 4 bases clipped from V and 0 bases from J, the junction kept 6 bases outside the gene matches. The CDR3 loop is CASSSKGLAGGSSYNEQFF. CDR3 sequence (DNA): TGTGCCAGCAGCTCGAAGGGACTAGCGGGAGGGAGCTCCTACAATGAGCAGTTCTTC.

As regards this clone: The sample holds other DNA sequences that translate to the same CDR3. V and J are TRBV5-1 and TRBJ2-1, with 8 positions matching TRBD2. Germline lookup yields CDR1 SGHRS and CDR2 YFSETQ. The CDR3 has 15 residues. With 2 bases clipped from V and 1 base from J, the junction kept 2 bases outside the gene matches. The CDR3 nucleotides are TGCGCCAGCAGCTTTTCGGGAGGGTCCTACAATGAGCAGTTCTTC. Its translation: CASSFSGGSYNEQFF.

This sequence joins TRBV7-2 and TRBJ1-2, with D possibly being TRBD1 (5 bases). Germline V gene sequence: CDR1 SGHTA, CDR2 FQGNSA. The V end lost 5 bases, the J end lost 7 bases, and 17 bases lay between the germline ends. The CDR3 is 14 amino acids. For the CDR3, the DNA is TGTGCCAGCAGCAGAGACGGGGGGATCACTGGCTACACCTTC. It translates to CASSRDGGITGYTF.

V usage is TRBV19 and J usage is TRBJ1-1; the D gene is possibly TRBD1 (5 bases). The CDR3 contains 13 residues. Trimming cost V 6 bases and J 1 base, with 9 bases left between them. Germline CDR1 and CDR2: LNHDA and SQIVND (reference sequence). The CDR3 nucleotides read TGTGCCAGTAGGACAGTTCCGAACACTGAAGCTTTCTTT. This codes for CASRTVPNTEAFF.